This T cell receptor (beta chain) was recorded in a study of OX40 agonist ivuxolimab in advanced cancers. The table came from immunoSEQ multiplex PCR; TCRdb's copy has only in-frame clones and leaves some out. The sample has 100,000 to 150,000 clones; roughly 91% are singletons. There are 14 residues in the CDR3. Germline lookup yields CDR1 MNHEY and CDR2 SMNVEV (reference sequence). Trimming cost V 6 bases and J 0 bases; bases outside gene matches: 2. The J gene is TRBJ2-1, the V gene TRBV27, with 7 positions matching TRBD1. Sample: CD4+ or CD8+ T cells sorted from blood, taken in a trial of the OX40 agonist ivuxolimab. The clonotype was recovered from an adult with an advanced solid tumor such as melanoma, head and neck, liver or kidney cancer. CDR3 amino acids: CASRYRGSYNEQFF. The CDR3 DNA reads TGTGCCAGCAGATACAGGGGCTCCTACAATGAGCAGTTCTTC.